This TCR beta chain was profiled in a study of PD-L1 blockade in urothelial cancer. Across the whole study: Treatment start was followed by blood analysis at 3 weeks (second dose) and again at 6 weeks.

Profiled with immunoSEQ multiplex PCR; TCRdb holds only in-frame clones, not every one. Of under 60,000 clones listed, around 85% are singletons. The germline V and J ends were trimmed by 6 bases and 0 bases, with 10 bases remaining between them. The CDR3 sequence is 14 residues long. Germline V gene data show CDR1 as SNHLY and CDR2 as FYNNEI. Time point described: peripheral blood 6 weeks after treatment start. The clonotype originates from a man aged 60-69 years with urothelial cancer. The V call is TRBV2, the J call TRBJ2-3; D not certain. The sequencing used PBMCs, collected around atezolizumab (anti-PD-L1) treatment. The CDR3 loop is CASSKSPSTDTQYF. The DNA for the CDR3 is TGTGCCAGCAGCAAAAGCCCTAGCACAGATACGCAGTATTTT. Variable domain in full (rest from reference TRBV2 and TRBJ2-3): EPEVTQTPSHQVTQMGQEVILRCVPISNHLYFYWYRQILGQKVEFLVSFYNNEISEKSEIFDDQFSVERPDGSNFTLKIRSTKLEDSAMYFCASSKSPSTDTQYFGPGTRLTVL.